In its sample, the clone carrying this TCR beta chain was seen many times. Its antigen is undetermined. V lost 5 bases and J lost 5, with 12 bases in between. This CDR3 is built from 13 residues. Germline CDR1 is SGHVS and CDR2 is FNYEAQ. The sample belongs to a study of T-cell memory formation after mild COVID-19. Looking at the study overall: Clustering of TCRs was largely donor specific. General observations from the study: For second-wave clones that peaked at day 37, SARS-CoV-2 specificity went unverified.

The TCR alpha and TCR beta cDNA libraries, bearing sample barcodes and UMIs, were generated by 5'RACE using constant-segment primers. TCRdb re-called the 5' RACE reads through MiXCR, storing one row per CDR3 protein. The sample lists a few hundred thousand distinct CDR3 sequences, 15% to 20% occurring once. The sequenced sample consisted of PBMCs or a T cell subset sorted from them (not recorded which). The gene calls are TRBV7-6 and TRBJ2-5; TRBD1 is a possible D gene (6 bases). The origin of this receptor is a man between 18 and 29 years old who had mild COVID-19 (a few samples of this study predate the infection). Cell type and time point are not known. Here the CDR3 reads CASSQDRPETQYF. The CDR3 DNA is TGTGCCAGCAGCCAAGACAGGCCCGAGACCCAGTACTTC. The whole variable domain, filled in from reference TRBV7-6 and TRBJ2-5, reads GAGVSQSPRYKVTKRGQDVALRCDPISGHVSLYWYRQALGQGPEFLTYFNYEAQQDKSGLPNDRFSAERPEGSISTLTIQRTEQRDSAMYRCASSQDRPETQYFGPGTRLLVL.